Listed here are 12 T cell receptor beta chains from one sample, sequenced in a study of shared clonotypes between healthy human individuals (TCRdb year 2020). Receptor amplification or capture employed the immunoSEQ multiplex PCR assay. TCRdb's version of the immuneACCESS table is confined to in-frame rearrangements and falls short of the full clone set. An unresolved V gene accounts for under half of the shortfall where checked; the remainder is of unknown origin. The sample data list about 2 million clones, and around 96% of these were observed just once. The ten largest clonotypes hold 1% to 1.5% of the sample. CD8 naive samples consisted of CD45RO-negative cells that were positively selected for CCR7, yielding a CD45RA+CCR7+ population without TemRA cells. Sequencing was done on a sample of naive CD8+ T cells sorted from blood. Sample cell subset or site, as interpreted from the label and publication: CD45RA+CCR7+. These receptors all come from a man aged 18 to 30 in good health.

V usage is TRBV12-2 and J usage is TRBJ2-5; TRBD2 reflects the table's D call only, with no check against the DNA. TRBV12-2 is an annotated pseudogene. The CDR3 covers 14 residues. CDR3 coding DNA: TGTGCAAGTCGCTTAGTTTCGTTCGTGGAGACCCAGTACTTC. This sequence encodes CASRLVSFVETQYF.

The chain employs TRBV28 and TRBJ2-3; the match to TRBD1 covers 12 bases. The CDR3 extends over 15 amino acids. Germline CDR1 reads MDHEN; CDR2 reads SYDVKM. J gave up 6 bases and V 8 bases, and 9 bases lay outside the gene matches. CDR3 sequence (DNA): TGTGCCAGCTCCTCCGGGACAGGGGGCGCGGATACGCAGTATTTT. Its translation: CASSSGTGGADTQYF.

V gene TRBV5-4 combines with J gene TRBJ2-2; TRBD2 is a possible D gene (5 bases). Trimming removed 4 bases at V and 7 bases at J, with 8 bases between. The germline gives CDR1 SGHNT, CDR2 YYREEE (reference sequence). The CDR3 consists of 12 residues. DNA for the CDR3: TGTGCCAGCAGCCCCGGACTCGGGGAGCTGTTTTTT. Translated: CASSPGLGELFF.

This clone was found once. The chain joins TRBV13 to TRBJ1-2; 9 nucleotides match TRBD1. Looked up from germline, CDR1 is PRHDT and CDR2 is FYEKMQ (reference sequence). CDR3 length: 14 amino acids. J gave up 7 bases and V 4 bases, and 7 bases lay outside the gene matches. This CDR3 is CASSSMTGGSGYTF. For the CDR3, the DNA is TGTGCCAGCAGCTCCATGACAGGGGGTTCTGGCTACACCTTC.

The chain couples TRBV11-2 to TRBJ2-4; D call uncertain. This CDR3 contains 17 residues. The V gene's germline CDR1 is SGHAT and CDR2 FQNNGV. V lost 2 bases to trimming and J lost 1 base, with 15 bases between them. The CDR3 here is CASSLMVNSGAKNIQYF. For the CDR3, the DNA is TGTGCCAGCAGCTTAATGGTTAACTCCGGGGCCAAAAACATTCAGTACTTC.

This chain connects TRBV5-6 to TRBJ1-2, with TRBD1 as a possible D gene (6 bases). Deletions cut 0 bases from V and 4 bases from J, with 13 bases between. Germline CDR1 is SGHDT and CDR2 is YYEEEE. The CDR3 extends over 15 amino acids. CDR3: CASSLEFQGLYGYTF. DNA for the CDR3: TGTGCCAGCAGCTTGGAGTTCCAGGGGCTCTATGGCTACACCTTC. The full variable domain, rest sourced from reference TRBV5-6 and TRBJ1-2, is DAGVTQSPTHLIKTRGQQVTLRCSPKSGHDTVSWYQQALGQGPQFIFQYYEEEERQRGNFPDRFSGHQFPNYSSELNVNALLLGDSALYLCASSLEFQGLYGYTFGSGTRLTVV.

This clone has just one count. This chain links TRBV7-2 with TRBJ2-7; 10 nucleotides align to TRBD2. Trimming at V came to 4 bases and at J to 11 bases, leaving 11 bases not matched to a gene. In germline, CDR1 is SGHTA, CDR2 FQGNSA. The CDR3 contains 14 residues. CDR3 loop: CASSSPPLGLAEYF. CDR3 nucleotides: TGTGCCAGCAGCTCTCCACCCCTTGGACTAGCGGAGTACTTC.

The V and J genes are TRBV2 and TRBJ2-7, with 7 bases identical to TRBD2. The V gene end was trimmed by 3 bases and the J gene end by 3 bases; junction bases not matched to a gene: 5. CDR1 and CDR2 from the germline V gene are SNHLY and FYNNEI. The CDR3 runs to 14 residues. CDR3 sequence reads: CASSDSGANYEQYF. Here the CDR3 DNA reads TGTGCCAGCAGTGACAGCGGGGCTAACTACGAGCAGTACTTC.

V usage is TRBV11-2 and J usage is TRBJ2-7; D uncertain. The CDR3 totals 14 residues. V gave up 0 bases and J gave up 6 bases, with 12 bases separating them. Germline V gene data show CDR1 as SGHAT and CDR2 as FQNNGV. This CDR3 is CASSLDPGRLEQYF. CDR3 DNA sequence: TGTGCCAGCAGCTTAGACCCCGGCCGCCTCGAGCAGTACTTC.

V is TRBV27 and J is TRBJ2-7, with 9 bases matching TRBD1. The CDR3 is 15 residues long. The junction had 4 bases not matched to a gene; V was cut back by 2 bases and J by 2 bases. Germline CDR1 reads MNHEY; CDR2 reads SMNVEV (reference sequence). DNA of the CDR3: TGTGCCAGCAGTTTACTACAGGGGGCTACCTACGAGCAGTACTTC. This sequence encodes CASSLLQGATYEQYF.

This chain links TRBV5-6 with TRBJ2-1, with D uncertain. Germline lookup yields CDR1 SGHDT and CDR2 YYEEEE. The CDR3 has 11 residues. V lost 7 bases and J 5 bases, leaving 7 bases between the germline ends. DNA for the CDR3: TGTGCCAGCCTGCTCGACAATGAGCAGTTCTTC. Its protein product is CASLLDNEQFF.

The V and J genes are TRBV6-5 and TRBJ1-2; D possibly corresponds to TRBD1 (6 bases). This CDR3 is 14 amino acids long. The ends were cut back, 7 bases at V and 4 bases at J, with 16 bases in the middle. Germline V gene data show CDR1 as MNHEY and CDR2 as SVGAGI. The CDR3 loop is CASTQRGTGYGYTF. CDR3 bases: TGTGCCAGCACTCAAAGGGGGACGGGCTATGGCTACACCTTC.